This T cell receptor beta chain derives from a study of cytomegalovirus exposure and HLA in healthy donors. The germline gives CDR1 SGHNT, CDR2 YYREEE (reference sequence). The V end lost 3 bases, the J end lost 10 bases, and 11 bases lay between the germline ends. This CDR3 has 12 amino acids. Findings of the study overall: In the roughly 120 validation repertoires, a later analysis found that first-cohort TCR clusters tended to co-occur.

TCRdb keeps only in-frame clones here, not all; method: immunoSEQ multiplex PCR. The repertoire holds 120,000 to 150,000 clones, with about nine tenths as singletons. In the case of this clone: Its antigen is not known.

This rearrangement joins TRBV5-4 to TRBJ2-1, with a possible D match to TRBD2 (6 bases). The source material was PBMCs. This clonotype was obtained from a man aged 18-30 years in good health and CMV-seropositive. The CDR3 sequence: CASSWAGLEQFF. For the CDR3, the DNA is TGTGCCAGCAGCTGGGCCGGACTAGAGCAGTTCTTC.